This T cell receptor beta chain is drawn from a study of beta chain features in type 1 diabetes. Study conclusions and caveats: In all four CD4+ subsets, TCRB CDR3 length was significantly, moderately reduced in type 1 diabetes.

This clone has a handful of counts. What it recognizes is unknown. Every bit of the isolated RNA underwent reverse transcription, so sequencing read expressed TCRB transcripts. Naive, central memory and regulatory T cell samples yielded around 3.5 million reads on average. The data were produced by immunoSEQ multiplex PCR, yet TCRdb's version contains in-frame clones alone and is incomplete. The sample yields approximately 250,000 clones, roughly a quarter seen once. The sequence derives from a woman in her thirties with type 1 diabetes. The material sequenced was naive CD4+ T cells from blood.

As DNA, the CDR3 is TGCAGCGTTAAATATAGGGGGTCCCTCGACAATGAGCAGTTCTTC. The encoded protein is CSVKYRGSLDNEQFF. J is TRBJ2-1 and V is TRBV29-1, with D perhaps matching TRBD1 (6 bases). V lost 5 bases to trimming and J lost 5 bases, with 19 bases between them. The germline CDR1 and CDR2 sequences are SQVTM and ANQGSEA. The CDR3 contains 15 residues.